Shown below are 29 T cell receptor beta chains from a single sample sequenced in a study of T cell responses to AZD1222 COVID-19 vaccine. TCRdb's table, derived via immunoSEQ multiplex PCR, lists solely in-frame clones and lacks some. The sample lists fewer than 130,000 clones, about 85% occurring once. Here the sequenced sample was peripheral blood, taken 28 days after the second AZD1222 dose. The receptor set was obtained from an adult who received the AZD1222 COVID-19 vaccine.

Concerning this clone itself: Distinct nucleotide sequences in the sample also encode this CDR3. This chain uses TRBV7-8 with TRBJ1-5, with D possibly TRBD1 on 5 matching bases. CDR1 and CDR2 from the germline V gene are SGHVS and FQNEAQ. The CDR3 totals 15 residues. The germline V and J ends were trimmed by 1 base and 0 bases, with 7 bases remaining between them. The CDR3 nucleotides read TGTGCCAGCAGCTTAGTCGACAGTAGCAATCAGCCCCAGCATTTT. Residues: CASSLVDSSNQPQHF.

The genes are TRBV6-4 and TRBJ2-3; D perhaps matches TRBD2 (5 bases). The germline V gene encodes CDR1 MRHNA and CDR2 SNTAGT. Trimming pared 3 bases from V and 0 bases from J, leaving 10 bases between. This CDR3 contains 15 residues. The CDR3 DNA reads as TGTGCCAGCAGTGAGCGAGCGGCTAGCACAGATACGCAGTATTTT. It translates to CASSERAASTDTQYF.

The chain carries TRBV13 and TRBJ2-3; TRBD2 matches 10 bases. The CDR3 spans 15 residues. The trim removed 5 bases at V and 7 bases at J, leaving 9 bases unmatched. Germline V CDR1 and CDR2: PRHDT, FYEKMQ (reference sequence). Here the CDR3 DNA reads TGTGCCAGCAGCCCAGCGGGGGGGGGATTAAATACGCAGTATTTT. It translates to CASSPAGGGLNTQYF. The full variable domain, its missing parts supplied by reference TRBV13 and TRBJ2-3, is AAGVIQSPRHLIKEKRETATLKCYPIPRHDTVYWYQQGPGQDPQFLISFYEKMQSDKGSIPDRFSAQQFSDYHSELNMSSLELGDSALYFCASSPAGGGLNTQYFGPGTRLTVL.

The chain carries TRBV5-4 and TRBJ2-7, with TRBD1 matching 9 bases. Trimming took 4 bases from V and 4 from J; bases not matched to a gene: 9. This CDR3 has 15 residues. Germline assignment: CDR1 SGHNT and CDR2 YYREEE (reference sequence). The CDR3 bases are TGTGCCAGCAGCCTTCCGGGACAGGGCCATTACGAGCAGTACTTC. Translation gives CASSLPGQGHYEQYF.

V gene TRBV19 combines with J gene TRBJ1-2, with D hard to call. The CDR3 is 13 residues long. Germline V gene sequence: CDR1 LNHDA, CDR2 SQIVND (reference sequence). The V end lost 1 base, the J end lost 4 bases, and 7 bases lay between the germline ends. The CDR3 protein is CASSIVRSYGYTF. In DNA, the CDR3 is TGTGCCAGTAGTATAGTCAGATCCTATGGCTACACCTTC.

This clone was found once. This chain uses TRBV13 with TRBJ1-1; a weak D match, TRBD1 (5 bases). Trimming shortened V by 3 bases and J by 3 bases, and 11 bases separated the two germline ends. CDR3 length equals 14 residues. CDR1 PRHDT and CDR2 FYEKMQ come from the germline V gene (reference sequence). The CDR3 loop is CASSFSRGDTEAFF. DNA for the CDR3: TGTGCCAGCAGCTTCAGCCGGGGGGACACTGAAGCTTTCTTT.

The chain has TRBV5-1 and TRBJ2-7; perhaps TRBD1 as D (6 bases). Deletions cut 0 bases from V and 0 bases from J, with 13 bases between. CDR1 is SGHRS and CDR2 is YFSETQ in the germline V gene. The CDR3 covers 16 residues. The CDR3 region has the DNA TGCGCCAGCAGCTTGGCCGGACAGAGGCTCTCCTACGAGCAGTACTTC. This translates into CASSLAGQRLSYEQYF. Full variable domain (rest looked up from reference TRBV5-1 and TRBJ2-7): KAGVTQTPRYLIKTRGQQVTLSCSPISGHRSVSWYQQTPGQGLQFLFEYFSETQRNKGNFPGRFSGRQFSNSRSEMNVSTLELGDSALYLCASSLAGQRLSYEQYFGPGTRLTVT.

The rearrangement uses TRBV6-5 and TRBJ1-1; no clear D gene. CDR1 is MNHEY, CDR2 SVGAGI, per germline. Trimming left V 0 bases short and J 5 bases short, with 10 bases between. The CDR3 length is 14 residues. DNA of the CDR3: TGTGCCAGCAGTTACTCGAGGTGGGGAACTGAAGCTTTCTTT. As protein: CASSYSRWGTEAFF.

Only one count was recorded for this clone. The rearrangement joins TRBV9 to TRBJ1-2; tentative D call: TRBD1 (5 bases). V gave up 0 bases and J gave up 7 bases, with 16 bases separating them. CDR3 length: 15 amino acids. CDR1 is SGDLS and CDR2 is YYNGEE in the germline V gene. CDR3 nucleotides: TGTGCCAGCAGCGTAGAATGGGCCCAGGGAAGTGGCTACACCTTC. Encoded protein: CASSVEWAQGSGYTF.

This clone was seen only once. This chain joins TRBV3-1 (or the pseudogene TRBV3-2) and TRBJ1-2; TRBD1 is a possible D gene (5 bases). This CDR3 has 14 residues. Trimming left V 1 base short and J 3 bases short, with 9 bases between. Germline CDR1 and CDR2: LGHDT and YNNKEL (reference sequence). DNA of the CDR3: TGTGCCAGCAGCCAAGTCAGGGTCTACTATGGCTACACCTTC. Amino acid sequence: CASSQVRVYYGYTF.

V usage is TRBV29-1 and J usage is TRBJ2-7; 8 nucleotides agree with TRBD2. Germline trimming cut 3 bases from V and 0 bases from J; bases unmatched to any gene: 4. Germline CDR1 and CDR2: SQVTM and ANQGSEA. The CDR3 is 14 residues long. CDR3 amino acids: CSVDSSGSSYEQYF. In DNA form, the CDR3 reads TGCAGCGTTGATTCCAGCGGGAGCTCCTACGAGCAGTACTTC.

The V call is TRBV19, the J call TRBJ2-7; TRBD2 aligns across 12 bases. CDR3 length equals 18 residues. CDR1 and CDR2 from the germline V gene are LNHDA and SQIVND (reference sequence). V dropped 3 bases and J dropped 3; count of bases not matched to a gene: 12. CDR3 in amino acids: CASSIRLAGGPFYYEQYF. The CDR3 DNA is TGTGCCAGTAGTATTCGGCTAGCGGGAGGGCCTTTCTACTACGAGCAGTACTTC. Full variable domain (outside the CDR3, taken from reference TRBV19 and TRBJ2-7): DGGITQSPKYLFRKEGQNVTLSCEQNLNHDAMYWYRQDPGQGLRLIYYSQIVNDFQKGDIAEGYSVSREKKESFPLTVTSAQKNPTAFYLCASSIRLAGGPFYYEQYFGPGTRLTVT.

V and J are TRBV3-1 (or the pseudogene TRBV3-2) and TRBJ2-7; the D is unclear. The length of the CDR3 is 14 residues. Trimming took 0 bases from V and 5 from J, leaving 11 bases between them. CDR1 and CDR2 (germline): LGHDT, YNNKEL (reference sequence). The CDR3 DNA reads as TGTGCCAGCAGCCAAGAATTGGCATCTAACGAGCAGTACTTC. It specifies CASSQELASNEQYF.

CDR3: CASSLLRGANTGELFF. CDR3 in DNA: TGTGCCAGCAGTTTATTGCGGGGGGCGAACACCGGGGAGCTGTTTTTT. The chain employs TRBV28 and TRBJ2-2, with 8 bases aligning to TRBD2. This CDR3 spans 16 amino acids. The germline V gene encodes CDR1 MDHEN and CDR2 SYDVKM. The V segment lost 1 base and the J segment 0 bases; nucleotides outside the gene matches: 1.

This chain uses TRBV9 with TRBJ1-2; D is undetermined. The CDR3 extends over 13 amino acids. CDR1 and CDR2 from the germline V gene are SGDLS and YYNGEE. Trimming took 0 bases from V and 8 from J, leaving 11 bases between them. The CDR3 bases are TGTGCCAGCAGCGTAGAAGGGTCGGGCGGCTACACCTTC. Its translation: CASSVEGSGGYTF.

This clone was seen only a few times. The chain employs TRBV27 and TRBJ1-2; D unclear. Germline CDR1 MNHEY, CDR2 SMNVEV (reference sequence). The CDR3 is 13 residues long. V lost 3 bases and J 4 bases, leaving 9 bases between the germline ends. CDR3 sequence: CASSFAPSYGYTF. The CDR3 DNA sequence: TGTGCCAGCAGTTTTGCACCTTCCTATGGCTACACCTTC.

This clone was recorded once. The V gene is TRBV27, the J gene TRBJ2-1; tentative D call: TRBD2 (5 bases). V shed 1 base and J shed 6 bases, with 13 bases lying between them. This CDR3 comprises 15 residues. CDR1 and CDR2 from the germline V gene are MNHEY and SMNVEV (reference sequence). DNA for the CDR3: TGTGCCAGCAGTTTATATCCTAGCACGGGCAATGAGCAGTTCTTC. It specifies CASSLYPSTGNEQFF.

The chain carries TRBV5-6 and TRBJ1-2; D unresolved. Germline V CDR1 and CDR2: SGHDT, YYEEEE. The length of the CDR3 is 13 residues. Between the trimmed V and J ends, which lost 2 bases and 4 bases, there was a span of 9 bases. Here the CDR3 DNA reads TGTGCCAGCAGCTTAGGAGAGGCCTATGGCTACACCTTC. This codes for CASSLGEAYGYTF.

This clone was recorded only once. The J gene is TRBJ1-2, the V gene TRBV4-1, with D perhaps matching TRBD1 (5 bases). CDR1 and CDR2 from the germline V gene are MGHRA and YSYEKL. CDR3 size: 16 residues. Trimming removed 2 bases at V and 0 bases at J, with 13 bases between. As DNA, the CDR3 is TGCGCCAGCAGCCAACCTAGAGGGGCTGCTAACTATGGCTACACCTTC. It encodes CASSQPRGAANYGYTF.

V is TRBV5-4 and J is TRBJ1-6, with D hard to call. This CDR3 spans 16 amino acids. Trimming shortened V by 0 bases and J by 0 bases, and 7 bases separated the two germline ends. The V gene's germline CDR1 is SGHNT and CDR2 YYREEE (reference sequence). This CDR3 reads CASSLVASSYNSPLHF. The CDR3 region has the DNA TGTGCCAGCAGCTTGGTCGCTAGCTCCTATAATTCACCCCTCCACTTT.

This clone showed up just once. The CDR3, as DNA: TGTGCCAGCAGCCGACAGGGACATCAGCCCCAGCATTTT. Its translation is CASSRQGHQPQHF. The chain carries TRBV3-1 (or the pseudogene TRBV3-2) and TRBJ1-5; 7 bases are shared with TRBD1. CDR3 size: 13 residues. V shed 4 bases and J 5 bases; nucleotides not matched to a gene: 2. Germline CDR1 is LGHDT and CDR2 is YNNKEL (reference sequence).

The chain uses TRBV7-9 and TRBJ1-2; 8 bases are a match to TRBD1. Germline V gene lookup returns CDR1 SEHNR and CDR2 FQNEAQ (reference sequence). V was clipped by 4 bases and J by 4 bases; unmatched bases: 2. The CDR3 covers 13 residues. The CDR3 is CASSSGQGYGYTF. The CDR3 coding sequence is TGTGCCAGCAGCTCCGGACAGGGCTATGGCTACACCTTC.

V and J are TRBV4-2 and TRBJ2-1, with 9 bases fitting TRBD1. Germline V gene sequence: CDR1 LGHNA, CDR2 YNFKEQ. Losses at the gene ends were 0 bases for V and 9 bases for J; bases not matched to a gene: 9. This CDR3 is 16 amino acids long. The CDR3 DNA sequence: TGTGCCAGCAGCCAAGAATCACAGGGGGCTAGAGTTGAGCAGTTCTTC. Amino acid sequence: CASSQESQGARVEQFF.

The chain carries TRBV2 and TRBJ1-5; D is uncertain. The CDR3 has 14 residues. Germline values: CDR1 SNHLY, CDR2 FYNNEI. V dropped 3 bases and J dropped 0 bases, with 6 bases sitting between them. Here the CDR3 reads CASSDPTSNQPQHF. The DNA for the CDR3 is TGTGCCAGCAGTGATCCTACTAGCAATCAGCCCCAGCATTTT.

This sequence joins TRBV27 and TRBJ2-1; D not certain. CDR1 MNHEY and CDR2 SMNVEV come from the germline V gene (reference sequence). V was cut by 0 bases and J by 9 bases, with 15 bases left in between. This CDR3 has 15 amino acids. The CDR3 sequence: CASSLSDRRYFEQFF. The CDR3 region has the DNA TGTGCCAGCAGTTTATCGGATCGGAGATATTTTGAGCAGTTCTTC.

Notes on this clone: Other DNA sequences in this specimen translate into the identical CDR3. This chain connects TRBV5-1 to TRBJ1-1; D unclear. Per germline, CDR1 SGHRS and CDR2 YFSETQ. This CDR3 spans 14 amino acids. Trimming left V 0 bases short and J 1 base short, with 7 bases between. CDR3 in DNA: TGCGCCAGCAGCTTGGCAGGAGCGAACACTGAAGCTTTCTTT. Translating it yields CASSLAGANTEAFF.

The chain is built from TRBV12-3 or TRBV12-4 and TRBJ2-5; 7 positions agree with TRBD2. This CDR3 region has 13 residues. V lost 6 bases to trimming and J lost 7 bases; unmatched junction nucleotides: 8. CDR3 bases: TGTGCCAGCAGGGGAGGGAGGGCCGGGACCCAGTACTTC. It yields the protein CASRGGRAGTQYF.

The CDR3 nucleotides are TGTGCCAGTAGCTTGACAGGGCTGGATTCACCCCTCCACTTT. It encodes CASSLTGLDSPLHF. This chain uses TRBV19 with TRBJ1-6, with TRBD1 identical over 7 bases. CDR3 size: 14 residues. V lost 6 bases and J lost 8; bases outside the gene matches: 7. Germline loops: CDR1 LNHDA, CDR2 SQIVND (reference sequence).

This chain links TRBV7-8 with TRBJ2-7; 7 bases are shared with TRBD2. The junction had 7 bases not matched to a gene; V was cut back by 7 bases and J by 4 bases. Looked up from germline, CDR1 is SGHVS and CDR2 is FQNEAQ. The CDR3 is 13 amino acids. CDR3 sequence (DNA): TGTGCCAGCAACGGCGGGAGAGTGTACGAGCAGTACTTC. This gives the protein CASNGGRVYEQYF.